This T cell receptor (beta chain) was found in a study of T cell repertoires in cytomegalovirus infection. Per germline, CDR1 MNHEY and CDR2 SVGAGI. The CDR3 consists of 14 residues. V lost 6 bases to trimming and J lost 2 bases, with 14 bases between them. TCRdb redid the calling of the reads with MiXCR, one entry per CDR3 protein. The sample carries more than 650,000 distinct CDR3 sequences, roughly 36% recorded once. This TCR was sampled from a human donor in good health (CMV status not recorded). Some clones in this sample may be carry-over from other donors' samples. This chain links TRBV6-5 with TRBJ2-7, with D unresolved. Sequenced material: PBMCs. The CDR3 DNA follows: TGTGCCAGCAGCCCACTCCCGACTCCCTACGAGCAGTACTTC. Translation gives CASSPLPTPYEQYF.